This is a list of T cell receptor beta chains from one sample in a study of T cell repertoires in cytomegalovirus infection. TCRdb redid the calling of the reads with MiXCR, one entry per CDR3 protein. The sample consists of 500,000 or so distinct CDR3 sequences, 16% of them appearing once. The specimen sequenced was CD8+ T cells from PBMCs. Receptors originate from a human donor in good health (CMV status not recorded). Some clones in this sample may be carry-over from other donors' samples. CDR3s include the opening cysteine and the closing phenylalanine or tryptophan. Fields, in order: D gene, V gene, J gene, clone size, CDR3 DNA, CDR3 protein. A D gene is named only where the DNA matches it firmly. A row's size may be missing; if present it is once, few, many or a size class.

>TRBD1|TRBV6-6|TRBJ2-3|-
TGTGCCAGCAGAGGGCAGGGGGTACCAGATACGCAGTATTTT
CASRGQGVPDTQYF
>-|TRBV4-1|TRBJ1-5|few
TGCGCCAGCAGCCAAGCCCAGGGTTCTCAGCCCCAGCATTTT
CASSQAQGSQPQHF
>TRBD2|TRBV2|TRBJ2-1|-
TGTGCCAGCAGTTTAGCGGGAGAAGGGTACAATGAGCAGGTCTTC
CASSLAGEGYNEQVF
>-|TRBV7-9|TRBJ2-2|many
TGTGCCAGCAGCTTAAACGCCGGGGAGCTGTTTTTT
CASSLNAGELFF
>TRBD2|TRBV20-1|TRBJ2-1|-
TGCAGTGTCAGAAGGCGGGGGGGGTCCTACAATGAGCAGTTCTTC
CSVRRRGGSYNEQFF
>-|TRBV7-9|TRBJ1-5|many
TGTGCCAGCAGCGAAGAAGGGCAGCCCCAGCATTTT
CASSEEGQPQHF
>TRBD1|TRBV2|TRBJ2-7|-
TGTGCCGCGCGGGACAGGGGGCAATACGAGCAGTACTTC
CAARDRGQYEQYF
>-|TRBV5-5|TRBJ1-6|-
TGTGCCAGCAGCTTGGAGGACCATAATTCACCCCTCCACTTT
CASSLEDHNSPLHF
>TRBD1|TRBV11-1|TRBJ2-3|many
TGTGCCAGCAGCCCGGACAGGGGGAAGCCAGATACGCAGTATTTT
CASSPDRGKPDTQYF
>-|TRBV7-9|TRBJ2-1|many
TGTGCCAGCAGCTCTAACAGGATCAATGAGCAGTTCTTC
CASSSNRINEQFF
>TRBD1|TRBV7-9|TRBJ2-3|many
TGTGCCAGCAGCTCTACTCCACAGGGGGGCGGAGATACGCAGTATTTT
CASSSTPQGGGDTQYF
>-|TRBV20-1|TRBJ1-5|-
TGCAGTGCTAGCGTGGGGGGGCTCAGCAGTCAGCCCCAGCATTTT
CSASVGGLSSQPQHF
>-|TRBV28|TRBJ2-3|many
TGTGCCAGCAGTTTTCCCTCTAGCGTTTACACAGATACGCAGTATTTT
CASSFPSSVYTDTQYF
>-|TRBV12-3/TRBV12-4|TRBJ1-6|-
TGTGCCAGGAGGCTGGATAATTCACCCCGCCACTTT
CARRLDNSPRHF
>-|TRBV7-9|TRBJ2-1|many
TGTGCCAGCAGCTTAATAAGCCCTGGGCCCTACAATGAGCAGTTCTTC
CASSLISPGPYNEQFF
>TRBD1|TRBV12-3/TRBV12-4|TRBJ1-5|many
TGTGCCAGCACCTCAGGGGACAGGGGCCAGCCCCAGCATTTT
CASTSGDRGQPQHF
>-|TRBV10-3|TRBJ1-6|many
TGTGCCATCAGTGAGACGGGAAGAAACCACGCACCCCTCCACTTT
CAISETGRNHAPLHF
>-|TRBV7-8|TRBJ2-1|many
TGTGCCAGCAGCCTTGCCCGACTCGCCTCTAATGAGCAGTTCTTC
CASSLARLASNEQFF
>TRBD2|TRBV12-3/TRBV12-4|TRBJ2-7|few
TGTGCCAGCGCCGAGGTTCCACTTATAGCGGGAGGGGGCGAGCAGTACTTC
CASAEVPLIAGGGEQYF
>-|TRBV6-5|TRBJ1-4|-
TGTGCCAGCAGTCACCCGGGTGAAAAACTGTTTTTT
CASSHPGEKLFF
>-|TRBV6-5|TRBJ2-6|many
TGTGCCAGCAGTCTCTCGGAGGGCGCTGGGGCCAACGTCCTGACTTTC
CASSLSEGAGANVLTF
>TRBD1|TRBV7-9|TRBJ1-2|few
TGTGCCAGCAGCCCCCCGACAGGGGGGAACTATGGCTACACCTTC
CASSPPTGGNYGYTF
>TRBD1|TRBV11-2|TRBJ1-2|many
TGTGCCAGCAGCTTAGATACTGCGGGACAGGGGAAGGATGGCTACACCTTC
CASSLDTAGQGKDGYTF
>-|TRBV10-3|TRBJ2-5|many
TGTGCCATCAGTGGGTTGACAGTCCAAGAGACCCAGTACTTC
CAISGLTVQETQYF
>TRBD1|TRBV14|TRBJ2-7|few
TGTGCCAGCAGCCAACGTAAAGGACAGGGGGCCTACGAGCAGTACTTC
CASSQRKGQGAYEQYF
>-|TRBV5-1|TRBJ2-7|few
TGCGCCACGTCCCAGGGTAACGAGCAGTACTTC
CATSQGNEQYF